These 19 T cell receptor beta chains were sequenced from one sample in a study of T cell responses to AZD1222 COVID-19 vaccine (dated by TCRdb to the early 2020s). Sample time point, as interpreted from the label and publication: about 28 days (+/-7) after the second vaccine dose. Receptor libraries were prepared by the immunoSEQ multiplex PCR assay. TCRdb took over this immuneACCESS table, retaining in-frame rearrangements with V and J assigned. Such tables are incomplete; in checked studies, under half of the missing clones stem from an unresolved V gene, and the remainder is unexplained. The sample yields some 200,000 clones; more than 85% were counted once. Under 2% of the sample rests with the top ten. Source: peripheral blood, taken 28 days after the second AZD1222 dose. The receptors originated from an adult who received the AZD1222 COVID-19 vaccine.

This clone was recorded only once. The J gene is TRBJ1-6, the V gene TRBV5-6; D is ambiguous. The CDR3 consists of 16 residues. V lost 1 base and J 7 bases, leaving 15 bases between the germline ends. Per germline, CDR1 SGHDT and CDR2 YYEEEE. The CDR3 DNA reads TGTGCCAGCAGCTTGTGGTCCGGGCAGATCAATTCACCCCTCCACTTT. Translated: CASSLWSGQINSPLHF.

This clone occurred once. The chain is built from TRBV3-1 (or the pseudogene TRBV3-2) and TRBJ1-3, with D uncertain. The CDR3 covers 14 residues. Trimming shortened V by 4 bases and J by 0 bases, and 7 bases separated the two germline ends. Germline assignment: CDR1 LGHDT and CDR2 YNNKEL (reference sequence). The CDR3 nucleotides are TGTGCCAGCAGCCCCCTTGACTCTGGAAACACCATATATTTT. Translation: CASSPLDSGNTIYF.

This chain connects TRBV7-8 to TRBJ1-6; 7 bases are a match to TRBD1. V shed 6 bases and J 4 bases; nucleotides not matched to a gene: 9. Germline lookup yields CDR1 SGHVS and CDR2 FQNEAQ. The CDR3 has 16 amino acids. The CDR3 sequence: CASSFSMGQYNSPLHF. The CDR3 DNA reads TGTGCCAGCAGTTTCAGTATGGGACAGTATAATTCACCCCTCCACTTT.

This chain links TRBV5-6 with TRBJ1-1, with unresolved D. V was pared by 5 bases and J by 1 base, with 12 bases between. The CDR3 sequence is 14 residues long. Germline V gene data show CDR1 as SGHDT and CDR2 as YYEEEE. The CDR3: CASRWLGKNTEAFF. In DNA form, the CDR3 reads TGTGCCAGCAGGTGGCTAGGTAAGAACACTGAAGCTTTCTTT.

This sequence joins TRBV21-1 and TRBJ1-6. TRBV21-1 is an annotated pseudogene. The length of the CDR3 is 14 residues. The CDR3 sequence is CASSKGSYNSPLHF. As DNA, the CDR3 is TGTGCCAGCAGCAAAGGGAGCTATAATTCACCCCTCCACTTT.

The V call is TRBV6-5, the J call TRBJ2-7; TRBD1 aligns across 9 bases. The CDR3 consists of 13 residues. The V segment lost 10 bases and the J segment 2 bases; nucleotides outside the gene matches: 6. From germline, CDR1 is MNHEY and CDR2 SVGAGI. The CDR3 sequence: CATRGTGTYEQYF. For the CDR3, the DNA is TGTGCCACCCGGGGGACAGGGACCTACGAGCAGTACTTC.

In DNA, the CDR3 is TGTGCCAGCAGATCGACTAGCGGGAGCTACGAGCAGTACTTC. Translation: CASRSTSGSYEQYF. The rearrangement uses TRBV6-5 and TRBJ2-7, with 12 bases aligning to TRBD2. The CDR3 covers 14 residues. Germline CDR1 is MNHEY and CDR2 is SVGAGI. J lost 3 bases, V lost 6 bases, and 3 bases had no gene match.

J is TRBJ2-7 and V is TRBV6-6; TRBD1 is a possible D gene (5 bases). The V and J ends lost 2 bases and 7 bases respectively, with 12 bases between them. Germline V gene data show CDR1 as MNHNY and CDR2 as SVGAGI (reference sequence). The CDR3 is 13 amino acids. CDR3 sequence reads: CASSYGAEWEQYF. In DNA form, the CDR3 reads TGTGCCAGCAGTTACGGGGCCGAGTGGGAGCAGTACTTC.

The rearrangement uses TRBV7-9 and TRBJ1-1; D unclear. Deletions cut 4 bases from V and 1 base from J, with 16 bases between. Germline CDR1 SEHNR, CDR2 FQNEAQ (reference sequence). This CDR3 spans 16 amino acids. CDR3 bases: TGTGCCAGCAGCTCCCAGGTGGCTCGACGGAACACTGAAGCTTTCTTT. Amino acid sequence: CASSSQVARRNTEAFF. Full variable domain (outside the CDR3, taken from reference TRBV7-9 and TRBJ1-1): DTGVSQNPRHKITKRGQNVTFRCDPISEHNRLYWYRQTLGQGPEFLTYFQNEAQLEKSRLLSDRFSAERPKGSFSTLEIQRTEQGDSAMYLCASSSQVARRNTEAFFGQGTRLTVV.

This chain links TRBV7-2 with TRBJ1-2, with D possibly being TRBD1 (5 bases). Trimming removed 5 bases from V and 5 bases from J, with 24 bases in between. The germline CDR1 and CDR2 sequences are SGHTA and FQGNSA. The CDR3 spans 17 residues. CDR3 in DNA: TGTGCCAGCAGCCCTGGCACCGGGACCCGTGGGGATTATGGCTACACCTTC. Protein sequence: CASSPGTGTRGDYGYTF.

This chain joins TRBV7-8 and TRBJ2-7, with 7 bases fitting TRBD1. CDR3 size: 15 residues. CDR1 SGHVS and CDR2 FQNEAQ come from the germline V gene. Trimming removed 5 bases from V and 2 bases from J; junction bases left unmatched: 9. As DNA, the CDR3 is TGTGCCAGCAGCCGAGACAGGGTAGGGACCTACGAGCAGTACTTC. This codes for CASSRDRVGTYEQYF.

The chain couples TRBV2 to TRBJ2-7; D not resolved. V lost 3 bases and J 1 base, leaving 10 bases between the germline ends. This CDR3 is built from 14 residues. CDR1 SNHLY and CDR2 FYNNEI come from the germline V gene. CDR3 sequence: CASSDPDGSYEQYF. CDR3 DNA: TGTGCCAGCAGTGACCCGGACGGTTCCTACGAGCAGTACTTC.

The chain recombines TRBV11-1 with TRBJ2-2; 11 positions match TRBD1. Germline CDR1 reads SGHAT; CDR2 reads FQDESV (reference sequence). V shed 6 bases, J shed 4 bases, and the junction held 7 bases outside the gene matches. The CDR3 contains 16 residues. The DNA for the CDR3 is TGTGCCAGCAGTTTCCGGACAGGGGGCAGCACCGGGGAGCTGTTTTTT. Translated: CASSFRTGGSTGELFF.

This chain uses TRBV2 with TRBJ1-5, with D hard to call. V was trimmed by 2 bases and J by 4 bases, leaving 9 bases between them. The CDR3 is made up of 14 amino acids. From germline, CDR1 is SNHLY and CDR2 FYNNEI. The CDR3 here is CASSERRGNQPQHF. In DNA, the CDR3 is TGTGCCAGCAGTGAAAGACGCGGAAATCAGCCCCAGCATTTT.

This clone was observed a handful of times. CDR3 bases: TGCGCCAGCAGCTTGGCTTTTAACACTGAAGCTTTCTTT. Residues: CASSLAFNTEAFF. This chain connects TRBV5-1 to TRBJ1-1; D call uncertain. This CDR3 has 13 residues. V dropped 0 bases and J dropped 2 bases, with 5 bases sitting between them. Germline V gene lookup returns CDR1 SGHRS and CDR2 YFSETQ.

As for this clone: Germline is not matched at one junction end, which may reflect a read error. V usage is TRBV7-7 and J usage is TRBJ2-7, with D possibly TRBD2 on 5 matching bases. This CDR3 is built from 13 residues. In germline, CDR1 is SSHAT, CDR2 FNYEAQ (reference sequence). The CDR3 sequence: CASSPGRTGEQYF. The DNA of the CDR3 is TGTGCTAGCAGCCCCGGAAGGACTGGGGAGCAGTACTTC.

CDR3 amino acids: CASSPGRGSRGYTF. As DNA, the CDR3 is TGTGCCAGCAGCCCGGGCCGGGGGTCGAGGGGCTACACCTTC. This chain links TRBV9 with TRBJ1-2, with D perhaps TRBD1 (5 bases). Trimming took off 4 bases at V and 8 bases at J, with 18 bases between the two ends. The CDR3 sequence is 14 residues long. Germline CDR1 SGDLS, CDR2 YYNGEE.

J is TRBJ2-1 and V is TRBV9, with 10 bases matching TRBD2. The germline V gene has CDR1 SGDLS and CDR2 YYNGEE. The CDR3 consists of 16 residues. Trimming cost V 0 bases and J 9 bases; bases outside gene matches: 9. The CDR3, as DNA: TGTGCCAGCAGCGTAGAAGAGCGGGGGGGCCTTAGTGAGCAGTTCTTC. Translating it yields CASSVEERGGLSEQFF. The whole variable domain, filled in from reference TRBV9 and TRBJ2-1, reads DSGVTQTPKHLITATGQRVTLRCSPRSGDLSVYWYQQSLDQGLQFLIQYYNGEERAKGNILERFSAQQFPDLHSELNLSSLELGDSALYFCASSVEERGGLSEQFFGPGTRLTVL.

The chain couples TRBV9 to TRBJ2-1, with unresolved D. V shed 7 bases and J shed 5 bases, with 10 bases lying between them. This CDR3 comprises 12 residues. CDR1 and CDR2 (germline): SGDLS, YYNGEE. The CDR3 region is CASSWGNNEQFF. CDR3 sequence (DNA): TGTGCCAGCTCTTGGGGAAACAATGAGCAGTTCTTC.